This T cell receptor beta chain was sequenced in a study of blood T cell repertoires in COVID-19. At the level of the study: COVID-19 samples from acute and convalescent phases originated in the United States, Italy and Spain. T cells, B-cell-depleted T cells, or PBMCs provided the cDNA or gDNA that served as material.

Germline CDR1 LNHDA, CDR2 SQIVND (reference sequence). CDR3 length: 16 residues. V was clipped by 3 bases and J by 7 bases, with 18 bases between them. Data came from immunoSEQ multiplex PCR; TCRdb stores just in-frame clones and leaves some out. Of around 42,000 clones detected, approximately 82% appear once; the ten largest clones hold approximately 40%. This chain links TRBV19 with TRBJ1-4; D possibly corresponds to TRBD1 (6 bases). This sequence was found in a woman aged 80 or older with acute or convalescent COVID-19. Specimen: peripheral blood. CDR3 nucleotides: TGTGCCAGTAGTATCCCCCGACAGGCGTCGGGTGAAAAACTGTTTTTT. As protein: CASSIPRQASGEKLFF.